A selection of T cell receptor beta chains follows, all from one sample in a study of cytomegalovirus exposure and HLA in healthy donors. Clones were sequenced by immunoSEQ multiplex PCR, and TCRdb holds only the in-frame ones, with some missing. Found here are around 120,000 clones, approximately 76% of them singletons; the top ten hold roughly 31%. Sequencing used PBMCs. Receptors were obtained from a man in his sixties in good health and CMV-seropositive. CDR3s include the opening cysteine and the closing phenylalanine or tryptophan. D genes are given only for firm matches. Some rows have no size entry. The others give once, few or many, or a class for an expanded clone.

TRBD1 - TRBJ1-5 TRBV2 TGTGCCAGCAGCGTTAATTTGGGACAGGGCGGGTTGCATTTT CASSVNLGQGGLHF
TRBD1 - TRBJ1-2 TRBV6-5 TGTGCCAGCAGACTAGACCGGGACAGGGTATATGGCTACACCTTC CASRLDRDRVYGYTF
- - TRBJ1-2 TRBV5-1 TGCGCCAGCAGCTTATCTGGGGGGGTCTATGGCTACACCTTC CASSLSGGVYGYTF
- - TRBJ1-2 TRBV6-1 TGTGCCAGCAGTGTTGGGGCAGAGAAAAAATATGGCTACACCTTC CASSVGAEKKYGYTF
- - TRBJ2-1 TRBV4-1 TGCGCCAGCAGCCAAGATTTGGCAGGTGAGCAGTTCTTC CASSQDLAGEQFF
TRBD1 - TRBJ2-5 TRBV5-1 TGCGCCAGCAGCGGGACAGGGGACCAAGAGACCCAGTACTTC CASSGTGDQETQYF
- few TRBJ1-5 TRBV15 TGTGCCACCAGCAGAGACGGTCAGCCCCAGCATTTT CATSRDGQPQHF
TRBD2 - TRBJ2-5 TRBV19 TGTGCCAGCTCAACTAGCGTCCTGGGGGAGACCCAGTACTTC CASSTSVLGETQYF
- - TRBJ1-5 TRBV12-2 TGTGCAAGTCGCTTACATGGAGAGGAAAATCAGCCCCAGCATTTT CASRLHGEENQPQHF
- - TRBJ2-7 TRBV4-2 TGTGCCAGCAGCCAAGCAATGAGCTCCTACGAGCAGTACTTC CASSQAMSSYEQYF
- - TRBJ1-1 TRBV7-9 TGTGCCAGCAGCCCCGCAGAAGGGGTGAACACTGAAGCTTTCTTT CASSPAEGVNTEAFF
TRBD2 - TRBJ2-5 TRBV19 TGTGCCAGTAGCAGGACTAGCGGCCAAGAGACCCAGTACTTC CASSRTSGQETQYF
- - TRBJ2-3 TRBV2 TGTGCCAGCAGTGTTGGGAGGTCAGATACGCAGTATTTT CASSVGRSDTQYF
- - TRBJ2-7 TRBV19 TGTGCCAGTAGTATTGCTCCGAGCGCGGGACGCTCCTACGAGCAGTACTTC CASSIAPSAGRSYEQYF
TRBD1 once TRBJ2-7 TRBV19 TGTGCCAGTAGCATTCAGACAGGGGAATACGAGCAGTACTTC CASSIQTGEYEQYF
TRBD1 - TRBJ2-1 TRBV7-9 TGTGCCAGCAGCTTATCGGGTGGGGGACAGAATGAGCAGTTCTTC CASSLSGGGQNEQFF
TRBD1 - TRBJ2-1 TRBV18 TGTGCCAGCTCACCGGTCATCTCCGGACAGGCCACCTACAATGAGCAGTTCTTC CASSPVISGQATYNEQFF
- - TRBJ2-6 TRBV10-3 TGTGCCATCTCGGGGAGCTCTGGGGCCAACGTCCTGACTTTC CAISGSSGANVLTF
- - TRBJ1-1 TRBV5-1 TGCGCCAGCAGCTCCGGACATGGCATGAACACTGAAGCTTTCTTT CASSSGHGMNTEAFF
- few TRBJ2-7 TRBV6-5 TGTGCCACCCGCCCCCCAGGGGTCTACGAGCAGTACTTC CATRPPGVYEQYF
- once TRBJ1-1 TRBV5-6 TGTGCCAGCAGCTTGGGTGCTAGGGGCTCTGAAGCTTTCTTT CASSLGARGSEAFF
TRBD1 - TRBJ1-2 TRBV27 TGTGCCAGCAGCCGACTGGGACAGGGCACCTATGGCTACACCTTC CASSRLGQGTYGYTF
- - TRBJ2-3 TRBV6-4 TGTGCCAGCAGTGACTCGGCTAGCACCCCCACAGATACGCAGTATTTT CASSDSASTPTDTQYF
TRBD2 - TRBJ2-5 TRBV10-3 TGTGCCATCAGCTTAGCGGGAGGACAAGAGACCCAGTACTTC CAISLAGGQETQYF
TRBD1 - TRBJ1-4 TRBV5-8 TGTGCCAGCAGCTTGGACAGGGGGAGTGAAAAACTGTTTTTT CASSLDRGSEKLFF
- few TRBJ2-2 TRBV5-1 TGCGCCAGCAGCTTGCGGAGGGCGGACACCGGGGAGCTGTTTTTT CASSLRRADTGELFF
TRBD1 once TRBJ1-1 TRBV11-2 TGTGCCAGCAGCTTAGATACTTCGGCAGGGGGCACTGAAGCTTTCTTT CASSLDTSAGGTEAFF
- - TRBJ2-5 TRBV7-3 TGTGCCAGCAGCTTATTACAGGGCCTACAAGAGACCCAGTACTTC CASSLLQGLQETQYF
TRBD1 - TRBJ1-5 TRBV12-5 TGTGCTAGTGGTTTGATGGGACAGGGATACAATCAGCCCCAGCATTTT CASGLMGQGYNQPQHF
- few TRBJ1-1 TRBV2 TGTGCCAGCAGTGTGTCGACAGGATCCCTTGAAGCTTTCTTT CASSVSTGSLEAFF
TRBD1 - TRBJ2-7 TRBV9 TGTGCCAGCAGCGTTAGGACAGGGGGCGCCGAGCAGTACTTC CASSVRTGGAEQYF
- - TRBJ1-3 TRBV15 TGTGCCACCAGCAGAGAGGGACGGGAGGGAAACACCATATATTTT CATSREGREGNTIYF
TRBD1 - TRBJ2-2 TRBV5-1 TGCGCCAGCAGCCGACGTCGGGACAGGGGTACCGGGGAGCTGTTTTTT CASSRRRDRGTGELFF
- - TRBJ1-5 TRBV19 TGTGCCAGTCAAGAGGCCCCGGCCAATCAGCCCCAGCATTTT CASQEAPANQPQHF
- - TRBJ1-1 TRBV4-2 TGTGCCAGCAGCCCCTCGCAGACTGAAGCTTTCTTT CASSPSQTEAFF
- - TRBJ1-1 TRBV5-4 TGTGCCAGCAGCTTGAACAGCCTAAAGAACACTGAAGCTTTCTTT CASSLNSLKNTEAFF
TRBD1 - TRBJ1-2 TRBV27 TGTGCCAGCAGTTTCGGGACAGAATATGGCTACACCTTC CASSFGTEYGYTF
TRBD1 - TRBJ2-3 TRBV29-1 TGCAGCGTAGGAGGAGGACAGGGGGCAGATACGCAGTATTTT CSVGGGQGADTQYF
TRBD1 few TRBJ2-1 TRBV2 TGTGCCAGCAGGGAGGACAGGATTTCCTACAATGAGCAGTTCTTC CASREDRISYNEQFF
TRBD2 many TRBJ2-1 TRBV4-2 TGTGCCAGCAGCTTATTAGCGGGAGGGCCCGGGGAGCAGTTCTTC CASSLLAGGPGEQFF
- once TRBJ1-1 TRBV18 TGTGCCAGCTCACCAGGGCTGAACACTGAAGCTTTCTTT CASSPGLNTEAFF
- - TRBJ2-2 TRBV6-5 TGTGCCAGCGGGATACCAGGGGTCCCCGGGGAGCTGTTTTTT CASGIPGVPGELFF
- - TRBJ1-2 TRBV28 TGTGCCAGCAGTCCCAGAGGTCAGGGTTCCCACTATGGCTACACCTTC CASSPRGQGSHYGYTF
TRBD1 - TRBJ1-2 TRBV19 TGTGCCAGTAGTATGACAGGGATCATCTCCGGCTACACCTTC CASSMTGIISGYTF
- - TRBJ1-1 TRBV5-5 TGTGCCAGCAGCTTGTGGGGCACGAACACTGAAGCTTTCTTT CASSLWGTNTEAFF
TRBD1 - TRBJ2-2 TRBV19 TGTGCCAGTAGTCCATTAACAGGGGGCGCGGGCGGGGAGCTGTTTTTT CASSPLTGGAGGELFF
- few TRBJ1-3 TRBV5-5 TGTGCCAGCAGCTTGATCTCGGAGTCTGGAAACACCATATATTTT CASSLISESGNTIYF
TRBD1 - TRBJ1-5 TRBV7-8 TGTGCCAGCAGCATGGACAGGGTGCGGAATCAGCCCCAGCATTTT CASSMDRVRNQPQHF
TRBD1 - TRBJ1-1 TRBV7-9 TGTGCCAGCAGCCCGGGACAGGTTTCTTACACTGAAGCTTTCTTT CASSPGQVSYTEAFF
TRBD2 - TRBJ2-7 TRBV4-1 TGCGCCAGCAGCCCCCGGGGTAGCGGGAGCGCTGACTACGAGCAGTACTTC CASSPRGSGSADYEQYF
TRBD1 - TRBJ1-6 TRBV5-4 TGTGCCAGCAGCCGAGGACAGGAAGAAGGATCACCCCTCCACTTT CASSRGQEEGSPLHF
TRBD1 - TRBJ1-1 TRBV5-1 TGCGCCAGCAGCGTTGGACAGGGGAGAATTGGAAACACTGAAGCTTTCTTT CASSVGQGRIGNTEAFF
- - TRBJ1-2 TRBV5-4 TGTGCCAGCAGCTTGGTCCAGGGAAACTATGGCTACACCTTC CASSLVQGNYGYTF